The rows below give T cell receptor beta chains drawn from one sample of a study of shared clonotypes between healthy human individuals. Data came from immunoSEQ multiplex PCR; TCRdb stores just in-frame clones and leaves some out. The table records about 1 million clones, about 75% of them present only once. Input material: memory CD4+ T cells sorted from blood. The origin of the receptors is a young man in good health. The CDR3 runs from the conserved cysteine through the conserved F or W. The order of the fields is V gene, clone size, D gene, J gene, CDR3 length, CDR3 DNA, CDR3 protein. The D gene is left open where the match is weak. Rows give clone size only sometimes, using once, few, many, or a class for an expanded clone.

>TRBV5-4|once|TRBD1|TRBJ2-3|15
TGTGCCAGCAGCTTGGGACAGGGACGTACAGATACGCAGTATTTT
CASSLGQGRTDTQYF
>TRBV7-3|few|.|TRBJ2-2|15
TGTGCCAGCAGCTTAATGAGTGGGAACACCGGGGAGCTGTTTTTT
CASSLMSGNTGELFF
>TRBV6-6|.|TRBD2|TRBJ2-1|16
TGTGCCAGCAGTCCGCGCCTAGCGGGAGCCTACAATGAGCAGTTCTTC
CASSPRLAGAYNEQFF
>TRBV9|.|.|TRBJ2-7|14
TGTGCCAGCAGCGTAGTCCCCGATACCTACGAGCAGTACTTC
CASSVVPDTYEQYF
>TRBV5-1|few|.|TRBJ2-7|14
TGCGCCAGCAGCCGGACCTCAGGGAACTACGAGCAGTACTTC
CASSRTSGNYEQYF
>TRBV6-6|.|TRBD1|TRBJ1-6|15
TGTGCCAGCAGTTACGAGGGACAGCTTAATTCACCCCTCCACTTT
CASSYEGQLNSPLHF
>TRBV6-5|.|.|TRBJ1-4|15
TGTGCCAGCAGGGGTGTGCGGCCCTCTAATGAAAAACTGTTTTTT
CASRGVRPSNEKLFF
>TRBV19|.|.|TRBJ1-3|16
TGTGCCAGTAGTATAGGTGACGGCTTCTCTGGAAACACCATATATTTT
CASSIGDGFSGNTIYF
>TRBV5-1|.|.|TRBJ1-1|16
TGCGCCAGCAGAAGGATATCAGGGGCGGGGAACGCTGAAGCTTTCTTT
CASRRISGAGNAEAFF
>TRBV6-1|.|.|TRBJ1-6|15
TGTGCCAGCAGTGTACAATGGGGCTATAATTCACCCCTCCACTTT
CASSVQWGYNSPLHF
>TRBV13|many|.|TRBJ1-2|11
TGTGCCAGCAGCTGGGGTTTCGGCTACACCTTC
CASSWGFGYTF
>TRBV6-1|.|TRBD1|TRBJ2-1|14
TGTGCCAGCACCCCGGGACAGATTGATAATGAGCAGTTCTTC
CASTPGQIDNEQFF
>TRBV18|.|.|TRBJ2-1|16
TGTGCCAGCTCACCAGAAAGTCCCCTGAAATACAATGAGCAGTTCTTC
CASSPESPLKYNEQFF
>TRBV6-1|.|.|TRBJ1-2|14
TGTGCCAGCAGTCTGGGGGCGGGGGCCGGTGGCTACACCTTC
CASSLGAGAGGYTF
>TRBV30|.|.|TRBJ1-1|13
TGTGCCTGGAGTGTAGGCAGGGTCACTGAAGCTTTCTTT
CAWSVGRVTEAFF
>TRBV15|.|.|TRBJ2-5|14
TGTGCCACCAGCCGACTAACGATCGTAGAGACCCAGTACTTC
CATSRLTIVETQYF
>TRBV7-2|.|.|TRBJ2-2|15
TGTGCCAGCACCCAGAGGGGACAGAACACCGGGGAGCTGTTTTTT
CASTQRGQNTGELFF
>TRBV7-2|few|.|TRBJ2-5|12
TGTGCCAGCAGCTTGGGTCTAGAGACCCAGTACTTC
CASSLGLETQYF
>TRBV5-1|.|TRBD1|TRBJ2-5|15
TGCGCCAGCTCCCCTATGGGACAGGGATCCGAGACCCAGTACTTC
CASSPMGQGSETQYF
>TRBV5-8|.|.|TRBJ2-6|16
TGTGCCAGCAGCTTGGCGAGCCTCGGTAAAACCAACGTCCTGACTTTC
CASSLASLGKTNVLTF
>TRBV4-3|.|.|TRBJ2-7|14
TGCGCCAGCAGCCAAGATTTGTTGACCTACGAGCAGTACTTC
CASSQDLLTYEQYF
>TRBV2|many|.|TRBJ2-1|15
TGTGCCAGCAAGCTCTCTTCTTCAGAATACAATGAGCAGTTCTTC
CASKLSSSEYNEQFF
>TRBV11-2|.|TRBD2|TRBJ2-2|17
TGTGCCAGCAGCTTCCGACTAGCGGGAGGGGGCCCCGGGGAGCTGTTTTTT
CASSFRLAGGGPGELFF
>TRBV6-1|.|TRBD1|TRBJ2-3|15
TGTGCCGCCCGATGGGACAGGGTGGGCACAGATACGCAGTATTTT
CAARWDRVGTDTQYF
>TRBV30|.|.|TRBJ2-2|14
TGTGCCTGGAGGGTAGGTCAGCACACCGGGGAGCTGTTTTTT
CAWRVGQHTGELFF
>TRBV27|.|TRBD2|TRBJ2-7|15
TGTGCCAGCAGTTTCAAAAAAACTAGCGGATACGAGCAGTACTTC
CASSFKKTSGYEQYF
>TRBV5-4|.|.|TRBJ1-1|15
TGTGCCAGCAGTTCCCAGACAGCTATGAACACTGAAGCTTTCTTT
CASSSQTAMNTEAFF
>TRBV11-2|few|.|TRBJ2-1|15
TGTGCCAGCTCTACGGTTGGGGACTTGAGCAATGAGCAGTTCTTC
CASSTVGDLSNEQFF
>TRBV27|.|.|TRBJ2-7|15
TGTGCCAGCAGCTCCCTTGGGGGACGGATGGGGGAGCAGTACTTC
CASSSLGGRMGEQYF
>TRBV11-1|.|.|TRBJ1-3|16
TGTGCCAGCAGCTTCAATGACAGGAGCTCTGGAAACACCATATATTTT
CASSFNDRSSGNTIYF
>TRBV30|.|.|TRBJ1-3|12
TGTGCCTGGAGAAACTCTGGAAACACCATATATTTT
CAWRNSGNTIYF
>TRBV7-6|.|TRBD1|TRBJ2-2|16
TGTGCCAGCAGCTTACCGGGACAGGGAAGCACCGGGGAGCTGTTTTTT
CASSLPGQGSTGELFF
>TRBV10-3|.|.|TRBJ2-5|15
TGTGCCATCAGTTCCGGGGGCGCACGACAAGAGACCCAGTACTTC
CAISSGGARQETQYF
>TRBV5-1|.|TRBD1|TRBJ2-5|14
TGCGCCAGTTCCCGGGACAGGGGTTTAGAGACCCAGTACTTC
CASSRDRGLETQYF
>TRBV5-6|.|TRBD1|TRBJ1-2|14
TGTGCCAGCAGCTTGGTGGGACAGGGGAATCACTACACCTTC
CASSLVGQGNHYTF
>TRBV6-4|.|.|TRBJ1-6|14
TGTGCCAGCAGTGACTCATCAGGGGCTTCACCCCTCCACTTT
CASSDSSGASPLHF
>TRBV27|.|.|TRBJ1-2|13
TGTGCCAGCAGGGCCAGGGACCACTATGGCTACACCTTC
CASRARDHYGYTF
>TRBV9|.|TRBD1|TRBJ2-2|15
TGTGCCAGCAGCACAGGGGGCGCGAACACCGGGGAGCTGTTTTTT
CASSTGGANTGELFF
>TRBV7-9|once|.|TRBJ1-5|13
TGTGCCAGCAGCGTCGACGGATATCAGCCCCAGCATTTT
CASSVDGYQPQHF
>TRBV14|few|.|TRBJ1-5|13
TGTGCCAGCAGCCAACAGGCCAATCAGCCCCAGCATTTT
CASSQQANQPQHF
>TRBV25-1|once|TRBD1|TRBJ2-1|15
TGTGCCAGCAGTGACCCCCGAACAGGGGTGAATGAGCAGTTCTTC
CASSDPRTGVNEQFF
>TRBV11-2|once|.|TRBJ2-2|17
TGTGCCAGCAGTGTAAGAGAGGGCCTGATGAACACCGGGGAGCTGTTTTTT
CASSVREGLMNTGELFF
>TRBV9|.|TRBD1|TRBJ2-6|19
TGTGCCAGCAGTCCTTACCCGGGACAGGGTAACTCTGGGGCCAACGTCCTGACTTTC
CASSPYPGQGNSGANVLTF
>TRBV5-4|.|TRBD1|TRBJ2-5|15
TGTGCCAGCAGCTTAGGACAGGGACCTCAAGAGACCCAGTACTTC
CASSLGQGPQETQYF
>TRBV11-2|.|.|TRBJ1-1|14
TGTGCCAGCAGCTTAGGGGCCAGCAAGTACGAAGCTTTCTTT
CASSLGASKYEAFF
>TRBV2|.|.|TRBJ2-2|14
TGTGCCAGCAGCCCGGCCGGCGGCACCGGGGAGCTGTTTTTT
CASSPAGGTGELFF
>TRBV5-1|once|TRBD2|TRBJ2-5|15
TGCGCCAGTTTGGCTGGGCGGGGGGTCCAAGAGACCCAGTACTTC
CASLAGRGVQETQYF
>TRBV2|.|.|TRBJ1-1|13
TGTGCCAGCAGTCCGGGCCTCTACACTGAAGCTTTCTTT
CASSPGLYTEAFF
>TRBV28|once|TRBD1|TRBJ1-5|15
TGTGCCAGCAGTCACCGGGACAGGTCCCGTCTGGCCCAGCATTTT
CASSHRDRSRLAQHF
>TRBV6-1|.|.|TRBJ1-1|11
TGTGCCAGCGGGGGACTTAGTGAAGCTTTCTTT
CASGGLSEAFF
>TRBV7-8|.|TRBD2|TRBJ2-1|17
TGTGCCAGCAGACCCAAACATGGACTAGCGGGGGACAATGAGCAGTTCTTC
CASRPKHGLAGDNEQFF
>TRBV7-8|.|TRBD2|TRBJ2-3|16
TGTGCCAGCAGCCCCCTCCCGGCGGGGGGGCCAGATACGCAGTATTTT
CASSPLPAGGPDTQYF